The T cell receptor beta chain described here comes from a study of T cell repertoires in cytomegalovirus infection. After removal of 6 bases from V and 1 base from J, the junction contained 5 bases not matched to a gene. CDR3 size: 14 residues. Germline CDR1 is DFQATT and CDR2 is SNEGSKA (reference sequence). MiXCR, run by TCRdb on the reads, gives a single entry per CDR3 protein. The sample shows under 150,000 distinct CDR3 sequences, approximately 9.2% of them seen only once. This sequence was found in a human donor in good health (CMV status not recorded). Some clones in this sample may be carry-over from other donors' samples. J is TRBJ2-3 and V is TRBV20-1; TRBD2 matches 9 bases. Sequenced: PBMCs. CDR3 region: CSARASGGTDTQYF. The CDR3 region has the DNA TGCAGTGCCCGGGCTAGCGGGGGCACAGATACGCAGTATTTT.